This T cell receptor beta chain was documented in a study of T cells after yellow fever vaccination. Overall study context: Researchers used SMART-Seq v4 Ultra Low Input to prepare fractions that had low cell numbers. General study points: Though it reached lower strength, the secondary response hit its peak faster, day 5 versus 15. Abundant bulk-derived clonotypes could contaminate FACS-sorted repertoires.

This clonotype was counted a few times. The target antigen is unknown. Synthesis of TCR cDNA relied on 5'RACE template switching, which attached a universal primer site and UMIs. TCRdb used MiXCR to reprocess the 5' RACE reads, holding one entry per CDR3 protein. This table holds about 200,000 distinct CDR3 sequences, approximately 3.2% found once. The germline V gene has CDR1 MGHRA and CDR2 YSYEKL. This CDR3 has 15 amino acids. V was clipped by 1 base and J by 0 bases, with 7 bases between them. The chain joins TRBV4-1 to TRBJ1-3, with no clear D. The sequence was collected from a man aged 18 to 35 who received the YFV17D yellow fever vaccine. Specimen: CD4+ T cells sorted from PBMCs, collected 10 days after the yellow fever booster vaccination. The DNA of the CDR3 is TGCGCCAGCAGCCAAGCCAGTACCTCTGGAAACACCATATATTTT. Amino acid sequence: CASSQASTSGNTIYF.